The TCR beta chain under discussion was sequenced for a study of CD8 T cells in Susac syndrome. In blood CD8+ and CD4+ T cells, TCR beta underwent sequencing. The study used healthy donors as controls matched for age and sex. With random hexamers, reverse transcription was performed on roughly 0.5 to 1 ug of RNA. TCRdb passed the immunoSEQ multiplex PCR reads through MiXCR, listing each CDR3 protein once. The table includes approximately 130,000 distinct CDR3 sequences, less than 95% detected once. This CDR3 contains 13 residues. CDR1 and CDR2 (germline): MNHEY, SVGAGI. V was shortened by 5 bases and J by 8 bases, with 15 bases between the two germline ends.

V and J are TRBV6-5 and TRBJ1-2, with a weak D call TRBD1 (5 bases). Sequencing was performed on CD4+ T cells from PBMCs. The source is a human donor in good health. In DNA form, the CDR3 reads TGTGCCAGCAGTCTCGGGACGGAGGACGGCTACACCTTC. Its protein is CASSLGTEDGYTF.